In this sample, the clone carrying this T cell receptor (beta chain) turned up a few times. The target antigen is unknown. The data were obtained in a study of beta chain features in type 1 diabetes. The wider study: Age, gender, cell numbers and subset yield matched between patients and controls. General study findings and limits: TCRB CDR3s were moderately but significantly shorter in Type 1 diabetes patients in all four CD4+ subsets. Across patients, naive, central memory and Treg TCRB repertoires exhibited apparently greater similarity than was observed across healthy donors.

This CDR3 region has 15 residues. Expressed TCRB transcripts got sequenced, as all isolated RNA was reverse transcribed. Repertoires were generated with immunoSEQ multiplex PCR, while TCRdb's copy carries only in-frame clones and drops some. Among 250,000 to 350,000 clones listed, roughly an eighth were seen once. This chain uses TRBV21-1 with TRBJ2-7; the D call in the table, TRBD2, was not verified against the DNA. TRBV21-1 is termed a pseudogene. The sample consisted of naive CD4+ T cells from blood. This receptor was identified in a man aged 25-40 years with type 1 diabetes. The CDR3 reads CASSPRTSGNYEQYF. The CDR3 bases are TGTGCCAGCAGCCCTAGGACTAGCGGTAACTACGAGCAGTACTTC.